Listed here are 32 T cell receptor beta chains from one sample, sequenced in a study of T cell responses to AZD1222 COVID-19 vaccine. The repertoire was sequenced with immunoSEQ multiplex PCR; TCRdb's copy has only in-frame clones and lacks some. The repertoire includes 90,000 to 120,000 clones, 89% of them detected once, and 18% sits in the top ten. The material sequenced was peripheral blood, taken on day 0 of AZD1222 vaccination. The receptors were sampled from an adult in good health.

The CDR3 loop reads CASSPGQGYTEAFF. DNA for the CDR3: TGTGCCAGCTCACCCGGACAAGGGTACACTGAAGCTTTCTTT. This chain connects TRBV18 to TRBJ1-1; D perhaps matches TRBD1 (5 bases). CDR3 size: 14 residues. CDR1 and CDR2 (germline): KGHSH, LQKENI. V dropped 3 bases and J dropped 3 bases, with 11 bases sitting between them.

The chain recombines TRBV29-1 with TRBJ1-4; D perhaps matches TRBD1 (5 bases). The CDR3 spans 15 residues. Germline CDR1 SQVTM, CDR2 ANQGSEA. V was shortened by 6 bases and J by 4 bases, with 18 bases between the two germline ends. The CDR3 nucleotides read TGCAGCGTCTCCCAGCACTGGGGGATTAATGAAAAACTGTTTTTT. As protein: CSVSQHWGINEKLFF.

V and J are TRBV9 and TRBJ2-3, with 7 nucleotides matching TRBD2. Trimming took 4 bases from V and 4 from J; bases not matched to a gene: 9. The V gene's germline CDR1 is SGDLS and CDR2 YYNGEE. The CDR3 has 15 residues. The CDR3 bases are TGTGCCAGCAGCCCCTCGCCGGGGAGGGCAGATACGCAGTATTTT. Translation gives CASSPSPGRADTQYF.

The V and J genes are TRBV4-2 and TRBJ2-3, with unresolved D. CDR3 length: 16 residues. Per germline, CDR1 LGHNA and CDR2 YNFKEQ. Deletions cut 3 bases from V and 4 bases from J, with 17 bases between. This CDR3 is CASSHVVGRIPDTQYF. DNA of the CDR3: TGTGCCAGCAGCCATGTGGTGGGTCGAATCCCAGATACGCAGTATTTT.

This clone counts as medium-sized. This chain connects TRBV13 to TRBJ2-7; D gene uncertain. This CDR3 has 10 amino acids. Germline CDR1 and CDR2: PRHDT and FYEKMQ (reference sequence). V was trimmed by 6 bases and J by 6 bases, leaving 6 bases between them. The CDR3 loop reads CASRVFEQYF. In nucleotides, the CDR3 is TGTGCCAGCAGGGTATTCGAGCAGTACTTC.

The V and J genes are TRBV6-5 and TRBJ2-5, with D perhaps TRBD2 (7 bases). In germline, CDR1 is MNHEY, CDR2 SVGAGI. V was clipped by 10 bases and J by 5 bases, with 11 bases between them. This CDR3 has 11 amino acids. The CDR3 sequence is CATGGRETQYF. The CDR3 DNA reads TGTGCCACCGGGGGGCGGGAGACCCAGTACTTC.

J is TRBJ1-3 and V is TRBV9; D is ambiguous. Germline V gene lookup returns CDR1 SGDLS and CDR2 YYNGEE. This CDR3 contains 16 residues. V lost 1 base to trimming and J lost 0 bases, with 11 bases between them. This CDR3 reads CASSVLAGSSGNTIYF. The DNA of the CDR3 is TGTGCCAGCAGCGTACTGGCCGGCAGCTCTGGAAACACCATATATTTT. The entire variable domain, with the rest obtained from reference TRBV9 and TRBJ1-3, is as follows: DSGVTQTPKHLITATGQRVTLRCSPRSGDLSVYWYQQSLDQGLQFLIQYYNGEERAKGNILERFSAQQFPDLHSELNLSSLELGDSALYFCASSVLAGSSGNTIYFGEGSWLTVV.

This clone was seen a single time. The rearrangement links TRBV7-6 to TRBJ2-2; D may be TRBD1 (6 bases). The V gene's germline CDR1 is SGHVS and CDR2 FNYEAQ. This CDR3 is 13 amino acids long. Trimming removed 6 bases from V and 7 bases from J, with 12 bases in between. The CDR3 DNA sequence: TGTGCCAGCAGTCGATCAGGGGACGGGGAGCTGTTTTTT. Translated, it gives CASSRSGDGELFF. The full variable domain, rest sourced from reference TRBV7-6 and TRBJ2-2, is GAGVSQSPRYKVTKRGQDVALRCDPISGHVSLYWYRQALGQGPEFLTYFNYEAQQDKSGLPNDRFSAERPEGSISTLTIQRTEQRDSAMYRCASSRSGDGELFFGEGSRLTVL.

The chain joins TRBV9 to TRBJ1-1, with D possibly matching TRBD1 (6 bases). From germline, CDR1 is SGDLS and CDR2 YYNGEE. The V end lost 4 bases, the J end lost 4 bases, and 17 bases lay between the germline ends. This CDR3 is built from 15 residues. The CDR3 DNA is TGTGCCAGCAGCATGGGGGGGCAGGGAGGCACTGAAGCTTTCTTT. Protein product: CASSMGGQGGTEAFF. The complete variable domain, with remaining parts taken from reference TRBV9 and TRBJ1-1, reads DSGVTQTPKHLITATGQRVTLRCSPRSGDLSVYWYQQSLDQGLQFLIQYYNGEERAKGNILERFSAQQFPDLHSELNLSSLELGDSALYFCASSMGGQGGTEAFFGQGTRLTVV.

CDR3 region: CASSRDSTDTQYF. The CDR3 bases are TGCGCCAGCAGTCGGGACAGCACAGATACGCAGTATTTT. V and J are TRBV5-1 and TRBJ2-3; perhaps D is TRBD1 or TRBD2 (5 bases each). Germline V CDR1 and CDR2: SGHRS, YFSETQ. The V and J ends lost 5 bases and 0 bases respectively, with 7 bases between them. This CDR3 has 13 amino acids.

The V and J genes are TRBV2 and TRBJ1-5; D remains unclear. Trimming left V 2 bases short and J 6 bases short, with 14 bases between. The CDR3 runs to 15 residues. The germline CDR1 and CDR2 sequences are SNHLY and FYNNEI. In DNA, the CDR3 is TGTGCCAGCAGTGAAACCTCGTATGGTGTTCAGCCCCAGCATTTT. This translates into CASSETSYGVQPQHF. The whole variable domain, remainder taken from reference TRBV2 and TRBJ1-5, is EPEVTQTPSHQVTQMGQEVILRCVPISNHLYFYWYRQILGQKVEFLVSFYNNEISEKSEIFDDQFSVERPDGSNFTLKIRSTKLEDSAMYFCASSETSYGVQPQHFGDGTRLSIL.

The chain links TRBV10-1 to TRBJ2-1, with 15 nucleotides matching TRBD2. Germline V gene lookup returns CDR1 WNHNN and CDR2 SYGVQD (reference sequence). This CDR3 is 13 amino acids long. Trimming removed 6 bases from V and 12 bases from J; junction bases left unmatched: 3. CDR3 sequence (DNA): TGCGCCAGCAGCCCGGGACTAGCGGGGGGGCAGTTCTTC. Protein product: CASSPGLAGGQFF.

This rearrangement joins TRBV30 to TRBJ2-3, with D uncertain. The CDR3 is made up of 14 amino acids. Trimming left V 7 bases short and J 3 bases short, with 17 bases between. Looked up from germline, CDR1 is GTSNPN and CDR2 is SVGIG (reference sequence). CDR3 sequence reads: CASPPARRTDTQYF. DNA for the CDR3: TGTGCCTCCCCCCCGGCTAGGAGAACAGATACGCAGTATTTT.

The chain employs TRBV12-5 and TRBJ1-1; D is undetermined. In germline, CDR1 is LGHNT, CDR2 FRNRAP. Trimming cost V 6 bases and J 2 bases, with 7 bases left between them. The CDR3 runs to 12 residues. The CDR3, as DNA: TGTGCTAGTGGCGGGGAAAACACTGAAGCTTTCTTT. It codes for CASGGENTEAFF.

The CDR3 DNA is TGTGCTCGGGGCGTTGGGGATCAGCCCCAGCATTTT. The encoded protein is CARGVGDQPQHF. The chain combines TRBV12-5 with TRBJ1-5, with D possibly matching TRBD1 (5 bases). Trimming stripped 11 bases from V and 5 bases from J, with 13 bases between. The CDR3 has 12 amino acids. Germline lookup yields CDR1 LGHNT and CDR2 FRNRAP.

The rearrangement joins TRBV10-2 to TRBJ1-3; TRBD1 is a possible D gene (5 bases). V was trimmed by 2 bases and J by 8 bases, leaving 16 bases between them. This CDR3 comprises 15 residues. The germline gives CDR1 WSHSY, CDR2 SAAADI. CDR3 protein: CASSEVLGVRHTIYF. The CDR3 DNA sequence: TGCGCCAGCAGTGAGGTTTTAGGGGTTCGGCACACCATATATTTT.

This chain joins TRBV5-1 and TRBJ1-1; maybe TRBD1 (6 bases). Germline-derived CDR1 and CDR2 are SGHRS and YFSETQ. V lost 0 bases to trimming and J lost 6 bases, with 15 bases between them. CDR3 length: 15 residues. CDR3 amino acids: CASSLDRVSVAEAFF. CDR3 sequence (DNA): TGCGCCAGCAGCTTGGACAGGGTTTCTGTGGCTGAAGCTTTCTTT.

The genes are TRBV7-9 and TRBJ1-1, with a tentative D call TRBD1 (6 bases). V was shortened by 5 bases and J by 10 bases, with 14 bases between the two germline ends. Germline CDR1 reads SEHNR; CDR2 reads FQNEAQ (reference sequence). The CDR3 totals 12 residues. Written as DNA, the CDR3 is TGTGCCAGCAGCCAGGACAGATTAGCAGCTTTCTTT. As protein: CASSQDRLAAFF.

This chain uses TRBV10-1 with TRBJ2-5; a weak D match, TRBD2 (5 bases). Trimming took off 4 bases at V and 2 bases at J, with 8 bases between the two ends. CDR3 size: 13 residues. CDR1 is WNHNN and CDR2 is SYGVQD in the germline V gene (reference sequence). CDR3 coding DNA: TGCGCCAGCAGTGCAGGAGGTCAAGAGACCCAGTACTTC. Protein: CASSAGGQETQYF.

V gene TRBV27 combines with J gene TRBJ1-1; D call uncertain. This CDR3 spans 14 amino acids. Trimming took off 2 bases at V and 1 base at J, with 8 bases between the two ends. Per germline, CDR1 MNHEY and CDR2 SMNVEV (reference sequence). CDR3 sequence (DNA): TGTGCCAGCAGTTTAAGTGGGAGGAACACTGAAGCTTTCTTT. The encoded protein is CASSLSGRNTEAFF.

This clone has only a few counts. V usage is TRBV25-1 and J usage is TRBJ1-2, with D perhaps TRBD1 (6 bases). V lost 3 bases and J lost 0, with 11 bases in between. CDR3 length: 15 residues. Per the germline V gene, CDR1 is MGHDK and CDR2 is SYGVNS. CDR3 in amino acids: CASSEIGTSNYGYTF. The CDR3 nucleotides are TGTGCCAGCAGTGAGATCGGGACATCTAACTATGGCTACACCTTC.

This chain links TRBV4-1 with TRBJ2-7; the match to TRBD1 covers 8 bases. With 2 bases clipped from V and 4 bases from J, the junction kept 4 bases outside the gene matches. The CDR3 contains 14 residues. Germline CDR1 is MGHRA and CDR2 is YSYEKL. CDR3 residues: CASSQRTGSYEQYF. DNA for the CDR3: TGCGCCAGCAGCCAACGGACAGGGTCTTACGAGCAGTACTTC.

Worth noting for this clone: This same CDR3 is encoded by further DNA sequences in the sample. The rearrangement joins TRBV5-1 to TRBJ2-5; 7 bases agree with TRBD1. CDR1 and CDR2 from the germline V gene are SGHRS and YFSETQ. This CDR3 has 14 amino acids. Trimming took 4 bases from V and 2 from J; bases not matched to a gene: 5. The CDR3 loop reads CASSLGTEQETQYF. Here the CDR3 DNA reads TGCGCCAGCAGCCTCGGGACAGAGCAAGAGACCCAGTACTTC.

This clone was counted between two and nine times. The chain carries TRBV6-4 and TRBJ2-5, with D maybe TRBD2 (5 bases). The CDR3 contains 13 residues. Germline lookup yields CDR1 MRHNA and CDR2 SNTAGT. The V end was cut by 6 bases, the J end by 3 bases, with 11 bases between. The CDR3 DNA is TGTGCCAGCAGCACTAGTGCTAAAGAGACCCAGTACTTC. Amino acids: CASSTSAKETQYF.

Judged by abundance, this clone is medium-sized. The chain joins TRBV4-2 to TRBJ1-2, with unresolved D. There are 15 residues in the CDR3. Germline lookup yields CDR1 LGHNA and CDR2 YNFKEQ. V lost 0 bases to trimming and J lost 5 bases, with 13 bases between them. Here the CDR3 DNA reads TGTGCCAGCAGCCAAGACAGCGATTCCCTTTATGGCTACACCTTC. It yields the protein CASSQDSDSLYGYTF.

The CDR3 DNA reads as TGCAGTGCTAGAGGTGACACTGAAGCTTTCTTT. It yields the protein CSARGDTEAFF. V gene TRBV20-1 combines with J gene TRBJ1-1; D not certain. The CDR3 has 11 amino acids. V was clipped by 1 base and J by 3 bases, with 3 bases between them. Germline V lookup: CDR1 DFQATT, CDR2 SNEGSKA (reference sequence).

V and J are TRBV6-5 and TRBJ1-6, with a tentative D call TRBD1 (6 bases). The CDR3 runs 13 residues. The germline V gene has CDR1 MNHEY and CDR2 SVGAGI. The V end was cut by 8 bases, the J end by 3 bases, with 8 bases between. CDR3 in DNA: TGTGCCAGCGTAGGGGGCTATAATTCACCCCTCCACTTT. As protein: CASVGGYNSPLHF.

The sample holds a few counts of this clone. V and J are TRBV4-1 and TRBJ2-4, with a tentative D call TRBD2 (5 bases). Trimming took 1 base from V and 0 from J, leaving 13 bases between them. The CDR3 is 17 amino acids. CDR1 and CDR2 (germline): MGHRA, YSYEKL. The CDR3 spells CASSQGGIRLAKNIQYF. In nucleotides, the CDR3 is TGCGCCAGCAGCCAAGGAGGGATTCGGCTAGCCAAAAACATTCAGTACTTC.

This CDR3 is CASSLGGSPLHF. CDR3 DNA sequence: TGTGCCAGCAGTTTAGGTGGTTCACCCCTCCACTTT. The V and J genes are TRBV12-3 or TRBV12-4 and TRBJ1-6; no definite D call. With 1 base removed from V and 9 bases from J, the gap between germline ends came to 4 bases. The CDR3 runs to 12 residues.

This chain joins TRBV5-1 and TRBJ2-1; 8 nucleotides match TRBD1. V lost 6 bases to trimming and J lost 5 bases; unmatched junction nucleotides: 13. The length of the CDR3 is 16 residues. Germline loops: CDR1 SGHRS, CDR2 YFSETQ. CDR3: CASTPPGQGPHNEQFF. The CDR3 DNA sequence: TGCGCCAGCACCCCCCCCGGACAGGGTCCCCACAATGAGCAGTTCTTC.

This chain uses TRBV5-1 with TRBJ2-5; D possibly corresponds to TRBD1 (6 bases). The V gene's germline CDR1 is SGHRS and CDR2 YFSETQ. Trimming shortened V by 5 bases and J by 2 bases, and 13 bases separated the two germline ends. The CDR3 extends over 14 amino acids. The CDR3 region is CASRSRTEQETQYF. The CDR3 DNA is TGCGCCAGCAGAAGTCGGACAGAACAAGAGACCCAGTACTTC.

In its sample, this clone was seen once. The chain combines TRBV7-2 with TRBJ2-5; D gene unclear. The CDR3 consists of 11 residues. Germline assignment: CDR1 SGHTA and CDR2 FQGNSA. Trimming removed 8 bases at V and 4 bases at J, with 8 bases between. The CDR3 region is CASRNPETQYF. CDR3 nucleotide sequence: TGTGCCAGCCGGAACCCAGAGACCCAGTACTTC.